This T cell receptor (beta chain) came from a study of Graves' ophthalmopathy and Graves' hyperthyroidism. From RNA, the CDR3 regions of TCR beta chains were amplified and sequenced. HTBI-primed RT-PCR formed the first round, and a multiplex PCR formed the second. TCRdb itself ran the multiplex PCR reads through MiXCR, one entry per CDR3 protein. The data hold more than 550,000 distinct CDR3 sequences, with approximately 39% observed a single time. CDR3 length: 15 amino acids. Germline V CDR1 and CDR2: DFQATT, SNEGSKA (reference sequence). A word on this clonotype: This may be a read error: a much more frequent sequence differs by one nucleotide.

V gene TRBV20-1 combines with J gene TRBJ2-5; D gene ambiguous. This TCR was recovered from an adult man with Graves' ophthalmopathy. The specimen was peripheral blood. The chain's CDR3 is CSARATPPDQEAQYF. The CDR3 bases are TGCAGTGCTAGAGCTACACCTCCGGACCAAGAGGCCCAGTACTTC.